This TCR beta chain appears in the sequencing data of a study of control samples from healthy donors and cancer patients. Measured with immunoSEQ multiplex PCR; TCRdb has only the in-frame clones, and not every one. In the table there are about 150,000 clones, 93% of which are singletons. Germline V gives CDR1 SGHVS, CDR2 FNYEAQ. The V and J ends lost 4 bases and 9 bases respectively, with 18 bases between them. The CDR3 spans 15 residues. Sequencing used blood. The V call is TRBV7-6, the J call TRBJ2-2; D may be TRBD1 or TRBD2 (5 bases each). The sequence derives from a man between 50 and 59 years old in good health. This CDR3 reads CASSWAWGRDRELFF. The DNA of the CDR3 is TGTGCCAGCAGCTGGGCGTGGGGCAGGGACCGGGAGCTGTTTTTT. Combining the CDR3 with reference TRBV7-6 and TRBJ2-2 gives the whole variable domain GAGVSQSPRYKVTKRGQDVALRCDPISGHVSLYWYRQALGQGPEFLTYFNYEAQQDKSGLPNDRFSAERPEGSISTLTIQRTEQRDSAMYRCASSWAWGRDRELFFGEGSRLTVL.